This T cell receptor beta chain came from a study of vaccination and CD4 T cells after COVID-19. In the study overall: Convalescent patients gave post-COVID blood a median about 100 days post-diagnosis, range 35 to 161. Overlapping spike peptides served as the stimulus for the cells. These peptides came from SARS-CoV-2 and from the common cold coronaviruses HCoV-NL63, HCoV-OC43 and HCoV-229E. Culture controls were given either a CEFX pool, an HIV-1 Nef pool, or no peptide.

Sample treatment: approximately nine-day PBMC culture with coronavirus spike peptide pools or control peptides (ViraFEST assay). Cultured CD4+ T cells had their DNA profiled by the Oncomine TCR Beta short-read assay. TCRdb reprocessed the PCR reads with MiXCR, giving one entry per CDR3 protein. The sample contains under 25,000 distinct CDR3 sequences, 67% of which appear only once. The CDR3 extends over 16 amino acids. The germline V gene encodes CDR1 DFQATT and CDR2 SNEGSKA (reference sequence). V was cut by 3 bases and J by 3 bases, with 21 bases left in between. Regarding this clonotype: Its antigen is unidentified.

V usage is TRBV20-1 and J usage is TRBJ2-7; tentatively, D is TRBD2 (7 bases). Material for sequencing was CD4+ T cells from blood, cultured in vitro. This receptor was obtained from a human donor who had recovered from COVID-19. CDR3 nucleotides: TGCAGTGCTAGGCGACCGGGGGCAGCGGGAAACTACGAGCAGTACTTC. Translation: CSARRPGAAGNYEQYF.